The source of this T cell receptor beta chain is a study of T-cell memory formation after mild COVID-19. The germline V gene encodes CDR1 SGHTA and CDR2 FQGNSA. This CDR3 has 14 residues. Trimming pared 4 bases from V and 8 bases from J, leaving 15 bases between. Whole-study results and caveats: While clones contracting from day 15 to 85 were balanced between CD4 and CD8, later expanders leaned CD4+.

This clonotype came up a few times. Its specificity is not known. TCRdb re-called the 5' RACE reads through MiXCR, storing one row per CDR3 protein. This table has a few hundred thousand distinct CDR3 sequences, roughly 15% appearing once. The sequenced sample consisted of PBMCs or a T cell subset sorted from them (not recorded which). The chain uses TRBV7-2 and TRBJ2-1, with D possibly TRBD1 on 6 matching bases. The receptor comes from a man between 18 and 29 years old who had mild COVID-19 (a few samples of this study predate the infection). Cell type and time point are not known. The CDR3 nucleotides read TGTGCCAGCAGCTCCTTCAGGGCAGGGGATGAGCAGTTCTTC. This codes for CASSSFRAGDEQFF.